The clone carrying this T cell receptor (beta chain) has just a few counts. Sequencing started from total RNA isolated from unfractionated whole blood. The source of the sample is a study of human T cells and chemical hapten exposure. The CDR3 consists of 13 residues. CDR1 and CDR2 (germline): DFQATT, SNEGSKA (reference sequence). The V and J ends lost 6 bases and 6 bases, in that order; junction bases with no gene match: 5. Individual cDNA molecules (in the library) carried attached unique molecular identifiers. TCRdb reprocessed the 5' RACE reads with MiXCR, giving one entry per CDR3 protein. The sample lists fewer than 150,000 distinct CDR3 sequences; around a fifth were seen once.

The gene calls are TRBV20-1 and TRBJ1-5; 10 positions agree with TRBD1. The origin of this receptor is a human donor in good health. The CDR3 sequence is CSARTGGSQPQHF. For the CDR3, the DNA is TGCAGTGCGAGGACAGGGGGAAGTCAGCCCCAGCATTTT.